These T cell receptor beta chains were read from a single sample in a study of CD8 T cells in ankylosing spondylitis. TCRdb reanalysed the 5' RACE reads using MiXCR and keeps one entry per CDR3 protein. The sample consists of 200,000 to 300,000 distinct CDR3 sequences, under 12% of them appearing once. The sequenced sample was blood, either unsorted or a sorted T cell fraction (not recorded which). These receptors were collected from a male donor with ankylosing spondylitis or in good health (not recorded which). CDR3s include the opening cysteine and the closing phenylalanine or tryptophan. Fields, in order: CDR3 protein, CDR3 DNA, V gene, clone size, J gene, D gene. The D gene is left open where the match is weak. Expanded clones are given a class, and other clones once, few, many or no size at all.

CDR3 protein: CASSLVAGSYEQYF
CDR3 DNA: TGTGCCAGCAGCTTAGTTGCAGGAAGCTACGAGCAGTACTTC
V gene: TRBV7-2
clone size: many
J gene: TRBJ2-7
D gene: -

CDR3 protein: CAWSRRGDQPQHF
CDR3 DNA: TGTGCCTGGAGTAGGCGAGGGGATCAGCCCCAGCATTTT
V gene: TRBV30
clone size: many
J gene: TRBJ1-5
D gene: -

CDR3 protein: CASSGHGRSNEKLFF
CDR3 DNA: TGTGCCAGTAGTGGCCACGGCCGTAGTAATGAAAAACTGTTTTTT
V gene: TRBV19
clone size: -
J gene: TRBJ1-4
D gene: -

CDR3 protein: CASSPGWASYNEQFF
CDR3 DNA: TGTGCCAGCAGCCCCGGTTGGGCCTCCTACAATGAGCAGTTCTTC
V gene: TRBV7-2
clone size: few
J gene: TRBJ2-1
D gene: -

CDR3 protein: CASTLPGQVCEQYF
CDR3 DNA: TGTGCCAGCACACTCCCGGGACAGGTTTGCGAGCAGTACTTC
V gene: TRBV12-3/TRBV12-4
clone size: many
J gene: TRBJ2-7
D gene: TRBD1

CDR3 protein: CASSPRRVGGIHNEQFF
CDR3 DNA: TGTGCCAGCAGCCCTAGAAGGGTAGGGGGTATCCACAATGAGCAGTTCTTC
V gene: TRBV27
clone size: many
J gene: TRBJ2-1
D gene: -

CDR3 protein: CAWSVGTGTEQYF
CDR3 DNA: TGTGCCTGGAGTGTAGGGACAGGGACCGAGCAGTACTTC
V gene: TRBV30
clone size: once
J gene: TRBJ2-7
D gene: TRBD1

CDR3 protein: CASSPGREVYYGYTF
CDR3 DNA: TGTGCCAGCAGTCCCGGACGAGAAGTGTACTATGGCTACACCTTC
V gene: TRBV12-3/TRBV12-4
clone size: few
J gene: TRBJ1-2
D gene: -

CDR3 protein: CAWSLLGTGDGYTF
CDR3 DNA: TGTGCCTGGAGCCTACTCGGGACAGGGGATGGCTACACCTTC
V gene: TRBV30
clone size: few
J gene: TRBJ1-2
D gene: TRBD1

CDR3 protein: CASRTPGGNTEAFF
CDR3 DNA: TGCGCCAGCAGGACTCCGGGGGGCAACACTGAAGCTTTCTTT
V gene: TRBV5-1
clone size: many
J gene: TRBJ1-1
D gene: -

CDR3 protein: CASSFSAGVLTDTQYF
CDR3 DNA: TGTGCCAGCAGCTTTTCTGCGGGGGTCCTCACAGATACGCAGTATTTT
V gene: TRBV7-2
clone size: -
J gene: TRBJ2-3
D gene: TRBD2

CDR3 protein: CAISGTGGGQPQHF
CDR3 DNA: TGTGCCATCAGTGGGACAGGGGGCGGTCAGCCCCAGCATTTT
V gene: TRBV10-3
clone size: few
J gene: TRBJ1-5
D gene: TRBD1

CDR3 protein: CSVRARNTEAFF
CDR3 DNA: TGCAGCGTTCGTGCGAGAAACACTGAAGCTTTCTTT
V gene: TRBV29-1
clone size: few
J gene: TRBJ1-1
D gene: -

CDR3 protein: CASSESGRTQPQHF
CDR3 DNA: TGTGCCAGCAGTGAATCCGGGCGGACTCAGCCCCAGCATTTT
V gene: TRBV6-1
clone size: many
J gene: TRBJ1-5
D gene: -

CDR3 protein: CSVERGQGWVGGYTF
CDR3 DNA: TGCAGCGTTGAACGCGGACAGGGTTGGGTAGGAGGCTACACCTTC
V gene: TRBV29-1
clone size: few
J gene: TRBJ1-2
D gene: TRBD1

CDR3 protein: CSVRPIPEDRGPPANYGYTF
CDR3 DNA: TGCAGCGTTCGACCGATCCCGGAGGACCGAGGGCCCCCCGCTAACTATGGCTACACCTTC
V gene: TRBV29-1
clone size: -
J gene: TRBJ1-2
D gene: -

CDR3 protein: CASSLGGNTGELFF
CDR3 DNA: TGTGCCAGCAGTTTGGGCGGGAACACCGGGGAGCTGTTTTTT
V gene: TRBV12-3/TRBV12-4
clone size: medium-sized
J gene: TRBJ2-2
D gene: -

CDR3 protein: CASSGGTGYNEQFF
CDR3 DNA: TGTGCCAGCAGCGGCGGGACAGGCTACAATGAGCAGTTCTTC
V gene: TRBV7-9
clone size: many
J gene: TRBJ2-1
D gene: TRBD1

CDR3 protein: CASSRQGPYNYGYTF
CDR3 DNA: TGTGCCAGCAGCCGGCAGGGGCCTTATAACTATGGCTACACCTTC
V gene: TRBV6-1
clone size: many
J gene: TRBJ1-2
D gene: -

CDR3 protein: CASSQDGGRINTEAFF
CDR3 DNA: TGTGCCAGCAGCCAAGATGGAGGACGGATAAACACTGAAGCTTTCTTT
V gene: TRBV14
clone size: many
J gene: TRBJ1-1
D gene: -

CDR3 protein: CASSFGVNRNTEAFF
CDR3 DNA: TGTGCCAGCAGCTTCGGAGTAAATAGAAACACTGAAGCTTTCTTT
V gene: TRBV5-6
clone size: -
J gene: TRBJ1-1
D gene: -

CDR3 protein: CASSRGGRGGEQFF
CDR3 DNA: TGTGCCAGCAGCCGAGGGGGTCGGGGAGGTGAGCAGTTCTTC
V gene: TRBV3-1
clone size: many
J gene: TRBJ2-1
D gene: -

CDR3 protein: CASSQDWGRDTQYF
CDR3 DNA: TGTGCCAGCAGCCAAGATTGGGGGAGAGATACGCAGTATTTT
V gene: TRBV3-1
clone size: many
J gene: TRBJ2-3
D gene: -

CDR3 protein: CASSVVGAPDTQYF
CDR3 DNA: TGTGCCAGCAGTGTTGTAGGGGCCCCAGATACGCAGTATTTT
V gene: TRBV2
clone size: few
J gene: TRBJ2-3
D gene: -

CDR3 protein: CASSYVAGGTYEQYF
CDR3 DNA: TGTGCCAGCAGTTACGTTGCAGGGGGAACGTACGAGCAGTACTTC
V gene: TRBV6-5
clone size: many
J gene: TRBJ2-7
D gene: TRBD1

CDR3 protein: CASSRELTGTSGTGEQFF
CDR3 DNA: TGTGCCAGCAGCCGAGAATTGACTGGGACTAGCGGGACGGGTGAGCAGTTCTTC
V gene: TRBV4-2
clone size: few
J gene: TRBJ2-1
D gene: TRBD2

CDR3 protein: CASSLLGRGELFF
CDR3 DNA: TGTGCCAGCAGTTTACTGGGTCGAGGGGAGCTGTTTTTT
V gene: TRBV12-3/TRBV12-4
clone size: many
J gene: TRBJ2-2
D gene: -

CDR3 protein: CASGTGGGTEAFF
CDR3 DNA: TGTGCCAGCGGGACAGGGGGAGGCACTGAAGCTTTCTTT
V gene: TRBV6-6
clone size: many
J gene: TRBJ1-1
D gene: TRBD1

CDR3 protein: CASSTQGPTPYEQYF
CDR3 DNA: TGTGCCAGCAGTACCCAGGGACCGACCCCCTACGAGCAGTACTTC
V gene: TRBV6-1
clone size: few
J gene: TRBJ2-7
D gene: -

CDR3 protein: CASSLGGGQHF
CDR3 DNA: TGTGCCAGCAGCTTAGGGGGGGGCCAGCATTTT
V gene: TRBV7-9
clone size: many
J gene: TRBJ1-5
D gene: -

CDR3 protein: CSARLGLAGGQGSYNEQFF
CDR3 DNA: TGCAGTGCTAGACTCGGACTAGCGGGAGGCCAGGGCTCCTACAATGAGCAGTTCTTC
V gene: TRBV20-1
clone size: many
J gene: TRBJ2-1
D gene: TRBD2

CDR3 protein: CASRRSTDGGYGYTF
CDR3 DNA: TGTGCCAGCAGGCGATCGACCGACGGTGGCTATGGCTACACCTTC
V gene: TRBV27
clone size: -
J gene: TRBJ1-2
D gene: -